Shown below are 5 T cell receptor beta chains from a single sample sequenced in a study of control samples from healthy donors and cancer patients. Generated by immunoSEQ multiplex PCR, the TCRdb table keeps only in-frame clones and is missing some. The sample lists roughly 73,000 clones, almost 95% occurring once. The sample comprised blood. Receptors were obtained from a woman aged 60-70 years in good health.

J is TRBJ2-3 and V is TRBV29-1, with unresolved D. The CDR3 totals 15 residues. Deletions cut 1 base from V and 0 bases from J, with 11 bases between. Germline loops: CDR1 SQVTM, CDR2 ANQGSEA. The CDR3 coding sequence is TGCAGCGTTGAAGGGGTTAAGAGTAGCACAGATACGCAGTATTTT. Its protein is CSVEGVKSSTDTQYF.

This clone was observed a single time. The gene calls are TRBV3-1 (or the pseudogene TRBV3-2) and TRBJ2-5; 7 bases are a match to TRBD2. CDR1 is LGHDT and CDR2 is YNNKEL in the germline V gene (reference sequence). The CDR3 extends over 15 amino acids. The junction had 6 bases not matched to a gene; V was cut back by 3 bases and J by 2 bases. The CDR3 here is CASSQNLAVQETQYF. The CDR3 bases are TGTGCCAGCAGCCAGAACCTAGCGGTACAAGAGACCCAGTACTTC.

CDR3: CSCRGSGRANSYNEQFF. CDR3 bases: TGCAGTTGTAGGGGTAGCGGGAGAGCTAACTCCTACAATGAGCAGTTCTTC. This chain links TRBV29-1 with TRBJ2-1; 9 bases line up with TRBD2. Germline assignment: CDR1 SQVTM and CDR2 ANQGSEA. This CDR3 has 17 amino acids.

The chain couples TRBV19 to TRBJ1-6, with a tentative D call TRBD1 (6 bases). Trimming removed 2 bases from V and 7 bases from J, with 9 bases in between. The germline V gene encodes CDR1 LNHDA and CDR2 SQIVND (reference sequence). This CDR3 contains 14 residues. CDR3 nucleotide sequence: TGTGCCAGTAGTATAACAGGGAGCAATTCACCCCTCCACTTT. Its translation: CASSITGSNSPLHF.

The CDR3 DNA reads as TGTGCCAGCAGCGTCCAGGGGCGGAGCACTGAAGCTTTCTTT. The encoded protein is CASSVQGRSTEAFF. J is TRBJ1-1 and V is TRBV9; weak D call: TRBD1 (6 bases). The germline V gene encodes CDR1 SGDLS and CDR2 YYNGEE. Trimming cost V 2 bases and J 4 bases, with 12 bases left between them. This CDR3 comprises 14 residues.